This TCR beta chain was captured in a study of early T cells in non-severe SARS-CoV-2 infection. Whole-study context: The authors sequenced bulk RNA from unsorted whole blood, leaving chains unpaired. Whole-study results and caveats: Lookups in VDJdb leaned toward anti-spike CD8 responses and missed private and CD4 specificities.

MiXCR, run by TCRdb on the 5' RACE reads, gives a single entry per CDR3 protein. Here the sample spans fewer than 120,000 distinct CDR3 sequences, over 10% being singletons. A word on this clonotype: Its antigen is not known.

CDR3 length equals 13 residues. CDR1 is DFQATT and CDR2 is SNEGSKA in the germline V gene (reference sequence). Trimming took 4 bases from V and 7 from J, leaving 14 bases between them. V and J are TRBV20-1 and TRBJ2-1; no firm D call. This sample comprised whole blood, obtained at baseline. This TCR derives from an adult who was a healthcare worker with PCR-confirmed SARS-CoV-2 infection or an uninfected control (not recorded which). This CDR3 is CSAIDMSENEQFF. CDR3 DNA: TGCAGTGCTATAGATATGTCGGAAAATGAGCAGTTCTTC.